The 11 T cell receptor beta chains given below trace back to one sample, sequenced in a study of response to subunit inactivated influenza vaccine. TCRdb re-analysed the RT-PCR reads in MiXCR, keeping a single row per CDR3 protein. Of just over 300,000 distinct CDR3 sequences listed, 20% to 25% were seen once; the top ten hold roughly 10%. The sequencing used PBMCs from blood, collected about 20 months after vaccination. The receptors stem from a man aged 45 to 70 who received an inactivated influenza vaccine.

This clonotype was seen ten or more times. The chain employs TRBV12-3 or TRBV12-4 and TRBJ1-1, with D unclear. CDR3 length: 14 residues. V lost 6 bases to trimming and J lost 0 bases, with 11 bases between them. The DNA of the CDR3 is TGTGCCAGCAGGAGACACGGGGTGAACACTGAAGCTTTCTTT. It translates to CASRRHGVNTEAFF.

This sequence joins TRBV7-9 and TRBJ1-6, with 7 nucleotides matching TRBD1. CDR3 length: 15 residues. Trimming cost V 5 bases and J 5 bases; bases outside gene matches: 6. Germline CDR1 reads SEHNR; CDR2 reads FQNEAQ (reference sequence). In DNA, the CDR3 is TGTGCCAGCAGCGAGGGACAGACTGATAATTCACCCCTCCACTTT. Amino acids: CASSEGQTDNSPLHF.

In its sample, this clonotype was seen many times. The chain is built from TRBV7-9 and TRBJ1-3, with a weak D call TRBD1 (6 bases). The CDR3 is made up of 15 amino acids. CDR1 and CDR2 from the germline V gene are SEHNR and FQNEAQ (reference sequence). V lost 5 bases and J lost 0, with 11 bases in between. The CDR3 DNA reads TGTGCCAGCAGCAAAGGACAGAGCTCTGGAAACACCATATATTTT. Translation gives CASSKGQSSGNTIYF.

V gene TRBV20-1 combines with J gene TRBJ2-3, with 7 nucleotides matching TRBD2. With V trimmed by 3 bases and J by 2 bases, 8 bases remained unmatched. Germline CDR1 DFQATT, CDR2 SNEGSKA (reference sequence). CDR3 size: 15 residues. CDR3: CSASGTTSNTDTQYF. CDR3 coding DNA: TGCAGTGCTAGTGGGACTACCAGTAACACAGATACGCAGTATTTT.

The chain joins TRBV7-6 to TRBJ2-4; 8 positions agree with TRBD1. Germline V lookup: CDR1 SGHVS, CDR2 FNYEAQ. This CDR3 contains 17 residues. V lost 2 bases, J lost 2 bases, and 8 bases stayed unmatched. Here the CDR3 reads CASSLRPGGLTKNIQYF. CDR3 in DNA: TGTGCCAGCAGCTTAAGACCAGGGGGCCTAACCAAAAACATTCAGTACTTC.

V and J are TRBV7-6 and TRBJ2-1, with D perhaps TRBD2 (5 bases). This CDR3 comprises 19 residues. Trimming took 4 bases from V and 0 from J, leaving 22 bases between them. Germline values: CDR1 SGHVS, CDR2 FNYEAQ. The CDR3 sequence: CASSSQIEGSPSSYNEQFF. The CDR3 DNA reads TGTGCCAGCAGCTCCCAGATTGAGGGATCTCCAAGCTCCTACAATGAGCAGTTCTTC.

This clonotype has a count of ten or more. This rearrangement joins TRBV28 to TRBJ1-4, with D unresolved. Germline V gene lookup returns CDR1 MDHEN and CDR2 SYDVKM. CDR3 length: 13 amino acids. V was cut by 3 bases and J by 6 bases, with 8 bases left in between. The CDR3 region has the DNA TGTGCCAGCAGTTTCTCCCCTCATGAAAAACTGTTTTTT. The encoded protein is CASSFSPHEKLFF.

The chain has TRBV7-2 and TRBJ2-3; D gene uncertain. The CDR3 length is 14 residues. CDR1 and CDR2 (germline): SGHTA, FQGNSA. Trimming removed 6 bases at V and 2 bases at J, with 12 bases between. The CDR3 DNA reads TGTGCCAGCAGGGAAGGCTGGGCCACAGATACGCAGTATTTT. Translating gives CASREGWATDTQYF.

The rearrangement uses TRBV7-6 and TRBJ2-3, with D possibly being TRBD2 (6 bases). V gave up 4 bases and J gave up 6 bases, with 8 bases separating them. The CDR3 spans 12 residues. CDR1 and CDR2 (germline): SGHVS, FNYEAQ. This chain's CDR3 is CASSSTSDTQYF. Written as DNA, the CDR3 is TGTGCCAGCAGCTCGACTAGTGATACGCAGTATTTT.

This clonotype was counted ten times or more. The chain carries TRBV27 and TRBJ1-5; 8 nucleotides line up with TRBD1. The CDR3 spans 15 residues. Per the germline V gene, CDR1 is MNHEY and CDR2 is SMNVEV (reference sequence). With 5 bases clipped from V and 6 bases from J, the junction kept 9 bases outside the gene matches. CDR3 amino acids: CASSRTTGALQPQHF. The CDR3 nucleotides are TGTGCCAGCAGTAGGACGACAGGGGCTCTTCAGCCCCAGCATTTT.

There are a few counts of this clonotype. The chain uses TRBV7-8 and TRBJ1-1; possible D gene TRBD1, 6 bases. The CDR3 is 15 amino acids. Germline V gene sequence: CDR1 SGHVS, CDR2 FQNEAQ. The V end lost 3 bases, the J end lost 0 bases, and 11 bases lay between the germline ends. As DNA, the CDR3 is TGTGCCAGCAGCTTGGGGGCAACTCTGAACACTGAAGCTTTCTTT. Its protein is CASSLGATLNTEAFF.